Listed below are T cell receptor beta chains from one sample, sequenced in a study of Graves' ophthalmopathy and Graves' hyperthyroidism. Via MiXCR, TCRdb re-called the multiplex PCR reads, giving one row per CDR3 protein. The sample holds about 150,000 distinct CDR3 sequences, approximately 40% seen once. The specimen was peripheral blood. These receptors originate from a woman in her 40s with Graves' ophthalmopathy. Each CDR3 is given with its conserved first and last residue. Clone sizes are given selectively: once, few, many, or a class where the clone is expanded.

abundance	len	v_gene	j_gene	CDR3aa
NA	15	TRBV6-2/TRBV6-3	TRBJ2-5	CASSIGLAYQETQYF
many	14	TRBV28	TRBJ1-5	CASSLGFSNQPQHF
many	14	TRBV5-1	TRBJ1-2	CASTISGRAYGYTF
many	16	TRBV11-3	TRBJ2-5	CASSFGLAGVQETQYF
few	15	TRBV7-9	TRBJ1-2	CASSNTGVTNYGYTF
few	16	TRBV28	TRBJ1-6	CASTRDNPSLDSPLHF
many	13	TRBV30	TRBJ1-2	CAWSMQEGDGYTF
NA	13	TRBV12-5	TRBJ2-5	CASGISGQETQYF
many	14	TRBV5-4	TRBJ1-2	CASSYYRVENGYTF
many	14	TRBV6-1	TRBJ2-7	CASRPRGGFYEQYF
many	16	TRBV28	TRBJ2-2	CASSLRLAGGTGELFF
many	16	TRBV28	TRBJ2-7	CASSTSTSGSRYEQYF
many	19	TRBV6-4	TRBJ1-3	CASSDDVPTGTHSGNTIYF
many	15	TRBV6-5	TRBJ2-5	CASSTRVTGQETQYF
few	14	TRBV6-2/TRBV6-3	TRBJ2-7	CASSRDSTVHEQYF
NA	15	TRBV20-1	TRBJ2-7	CSAVGSGTSSYEQYF
many	16	TRBV12-3/TRBV12-4	TRBJ1-1	CASSLVTGGGLTEAFF
NA	17	TRBV6-2/TRBV6-3	TRBJ2-7	CASRPGLAGGVAYEQYF
many	15	TRBV2	TRBJ2-2	CASSAGLAGAGELFF
once	15	TRBV4-3	TRBJ2-7	CASSQDSRDSYEQYF
many	13	TRBV12-3/TRBV12-4	TRBJ1-6	CASSFGGQSPLHF
many	17	TRBV7-2	TRBJ2-3	CASSYLRASGGTDTQYF
many	14	TRBV7-3	TRBJ1-1	CASSHGASNTEAFF
few	16	TRBV6-5	TRBJ1-6	CASSYAGTYEYSPLHF
many	13	TRBV6-2/TRBV6-3	TRBJ1-5	CASSPNRDQPQHF
NA	13	TRBV28	TRBJ2-5	CASSFQVGETQYF
NA	15	TRBV13	TRBJ2-7	CASSLRGSETYEQYF
once	15	TRBV6-5	TRBJ2-7	CASSYSWTETYEQYF
many	14	TRBV19	TRBJ1-1	CASSHVGGGTEAFF
NA	14	TRBV28	TRBJ2-7	CASSKTSGVNEQYF
many	15	TRBV18	TRBJ1-1	CASSPPTRGHAEAFF
many	14	TRBV6-5	TRBJ2-7	CASSSYRGPGEQYF
many	13	TRBV20-1	TRBJ1-1	CSAREGMDTEAFF
once	13	TRBV12-3/TRBV12-4	TRBJ2-7	CASSWTGRHEQYF
many	15	TRBV5-1	TRBJ2-7	CASSLVEGDSYEQYF
NA	15	TRBV27	TRBJ1-5	CASSPNRWGAQPQHF
once	16	TRBV20-1	TRBJ2-2	CSARDKRMGSTGELFF
NA	16	TRBV24-1	TRBJ1-5	CATSDEQGAGNQPQHF
many	15	TRBV12-3/TRBV12-4	TRBJ1-1	CASSLFGSRGTEAFF
many	15	TRBV12-3/TRBV12-4	TRBJ1-5	CASSFGGGSNQPQHF
many	14	TRBV28	TRBJ1-5	CASGGGLSNQPQHF
many	11	TRBV7-3	TRBJ1-1	CASSFGGEAFF
many	14	TRBV6-1	TRBJ1-6	CASSQGRINSPLHF
many	16	TRBV15	TRBJ2-2	CATSRVFGGKTGELFF
many	15	TRBV2	TRBJ1-1	CASSVRQGMNTEAFF
many	14	TRBV12-3/TRBV12-4	TRBJ1-6	CASRQTGANSPLHF
many	14	TRBV12-3/TRBV12-4	TRBJ1-1	CASSYSWRGTEAFF
many	13	TRBV30	TRBJ1-1	CAWSVRLNTEAFF
NA	15	TRBV6-1	TRBJ1-2	CASRTWDGTNYGYTF
NA	12	TRBV7-2	TRBJ1-1	CASKHDGTEAFF
NA	14	TRBV28	TRBJ1-2	CASSLPGQGRGYTF
many	13	TRBV29-1	TRBJ1-6	CSVGRAENSPLHF
once	13	TRBV6-1	TRBJ1-1	CASNPAGYTEAFF
few	14	TRBV7-2	TRBJ1-6	CASRSTGFGSPLHF
many	14	TRBV18	TRBJ2-7	CASSPWTGLDEQYF